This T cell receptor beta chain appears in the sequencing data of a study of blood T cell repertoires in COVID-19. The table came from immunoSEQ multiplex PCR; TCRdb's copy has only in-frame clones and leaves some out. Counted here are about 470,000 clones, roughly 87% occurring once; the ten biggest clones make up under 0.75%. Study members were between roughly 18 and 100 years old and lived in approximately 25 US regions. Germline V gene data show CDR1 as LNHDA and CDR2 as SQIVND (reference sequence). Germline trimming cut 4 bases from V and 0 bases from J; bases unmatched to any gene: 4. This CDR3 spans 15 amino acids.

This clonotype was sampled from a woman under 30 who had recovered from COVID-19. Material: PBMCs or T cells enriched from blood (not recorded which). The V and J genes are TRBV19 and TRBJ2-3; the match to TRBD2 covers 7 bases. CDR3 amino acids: CASSSSGYSTDTQYF. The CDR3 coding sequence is TGTGCCAGTAGTAGTAGCGGGTACAGCACAGATACGCAGTATTTT.